A selection of T cell receptor beta chains follows, all from one sample in a study of blood T cell repertoires in COVID-19. Clones were sequenced by immunoSEQ multiplex PCR, and TCRdb holds only the in-frame ones, with some missing. The sample lists approximately 66,000 clones; roughly 90% were seen once. Sequencing was performed on peripheral blood. These receptors were obtained from a man aged 60-69 years with acute or convalescent COVID-19. The CDR3 runs from the conserved cysteine through the conserved F or W. A D gene is named only where the DNA matches it firmly. Size tells how often a clone was seen (once, few, many) or the class of an expanded clone, and some rows leave it out.

TRBV10-2,NA,TRBJ1-1,NA,CASSERTENTEAFF,TGCGCCAGCAGTGAAAGGACAGAGAACACTGAAGCTTTCTTT
TRBV30,NA,TRBJ1-2,NA,CACFDRYVDGYTF,TGTGCCTGTTTCGACAGGTACGTCGACGGCTACACCTTC
TRBV3-1/TRBV3-2,NA,TRBJ2-2,TRBD1,CASSSTGQGIFGELFF,TGTGCCAGCAGCTCAACGGGACAGGGGATATTCGGGGAGCTGTTTTTT
TRBV3-1/TRBV3-2,NA,TRBJ1-1,NA,CASSQGIPGGSEAFF,TGTGCCAGCAGCCAAGGAATCCCGGGGGGCTCTGAAGCTTTCTTT
TRBV2,NA,TRBJ2-3,TRBD1,CASSGGGQGFSDTQYF,TGTGCCAGCAGTGGGGGGGGACAGGGGTTTTCAGATACGCAGTATTTT
TRBV11-3,NA,TRBJ1-2,NA,CASSLPRVLYLFSYGYTF,TGTGCCAGCAGCTTACCGAGGGTCTTATATCTTTTTAGCTATGGCTACACCTTC
TRBV27,NA,TRBJ1-1,TRBD1,CASRPGDRDTEAFF,TGTGCCAGCAGACCCGGAGACAGGGACACTGAAGCTTTCTTT
TRBV29-1,NA,TRBJ2-2,TRBD2,CSVARGGSGGLNTGELFF,TGCAGCGTTGCCCGGGGAGGTAGCGGGGGTTTGAACACCGGGGAGCTGTTTTTT
TRBV7-9,NA,TRBJ1-4,NA,CASSSQLGSAGNEKLFF,TGTGCCAGCAGCTCGCAACTCGGGTCTGCAGGGAATGAAAAACTGTTTTTT
TRBV29-1,NA,TRBJ2-1,TRBD2,CSVEDRTSGGWTYNEQFF,TGCAGCGTTGAAGATCGGACTAGCGGGGGGTGGACCTACAATGAGCAGTTCTTC
TRBV10-3,NA,TRBJ1-6,TRBD1,CAISSQGQGNSPLHF,TGTGCCATCAGTTCACAGGGGCAGGGTAATTCACCCCTCCACTTT
TRBV5-8,NA,TRBJ2-7,NA,CASSFITWATYEQYF,TGTGCCAGCAGCTTTATAACGTGGGCTACCTACGAGCAGTACTTC
TRBV6-5,NA,TRBJ1-5,NA,CASTRDWRGNQPQHF,TGTGCCAGCACCAGGGACTGGCGGGGGAATCAGCCCCAGCATTTT
TRBV10-3,NA,TRBJ2-1,NA,CAISVSTVYNEQFF,TGTGCCATCAGTGTTTCCACAGTCTACAATGAGCAGTTCTTC
TRBV7-3,NA,TRBJ1-1,NA,CASSRRVGESGEAFF,TGTGCCAGCAGCCGCAGGGTCGGTGAGTCGGGTGAAGCTTTCTTT
TRBV7-2,NA,TRBJ2-1,TRBD1,CASSLRGQGANEQFF,TGTGCCAGCAGCTTAAGGGGACAGGGGGCAAATGAGCAGTTCTTC
TRBV7-6,once,TRBJ1-3,TRBD1,CASSLVGQGIGNTIYF,TGTGCCAGCAGCTTAGTGGGACAGGGGATTGGAAACACCATATATTTT
TRBV7-3,NA,TRBJ2-1,TRBD1,CASSSGGTGGFNEQFF,TGTGCCAGCAGCTCTGGGGGGACAGGGGGCTTCAATGAGCAGTTCTTC
TRBV7-2,once,TRBJ2-1,NA,CASSLKGTGYNEQFF,TGTGCCAGCAGCTTAAAGGGCACAGGATACAATGAGCAGTTCTTC
TRBV20-1,NA,TRBJ1-3,NA,CSASRGGSGNTIYF,TGCAGTGCTAGTCGGGGGGGCTCTGGAAACACCATATATTTT
TRBV28,NA,TRBJ1-6,TRBD1,CASSFRTGLDNSPLHF,TGTGCCAGCAGTTTCCGGACAGGTCTCGATAATTCACCCCTCCACTTT
TRBV5-4,NA,TRBJ1-2,NA,CASSSRTAFYGYTF,TGTGCCAGCAGCTCCAGGACAGCTTTCTATGGCTACACCTTC
TRBV6-5,NA,TRBJ2-1,NA,CASSRERNEQFF,TGTGCCAGCAGTCGTGAGCGGAATGAGCAGTTCTTC
TRBV3-1/TRBV3-2,NA,TRBJ1-1,TRBD1,CASSQVTNRGLGWTEAFF,TGTGCCAGCAGCCAAGTAACGAACAGGGGGCTTGGATGGACTGAAGCTTTCTTT
TRBV6-1,NA,TRBJ1-5,NA,CASSEPLGLDQPQHF,TGTGCCAGCAGTGAGCCGTTGGGCTTGGATCAGCCCCAGCATTTT
TRBV15,once,TRBJ1-4,TRBD1,CATSRVGTGKKLFF,TGTGCCACCAGCAGAGTGGGGACAGGGAAAAAACTGTTTTTT
TRBV5-1,NA,TRBJ2-1,NA,CASSYTADEQFF,TGCGCCAGCAGTTATACGGCGGATGAGCAGTTCTTC
TRBV27,NA,TRBJ2-4,TRBD1,CASSIRTLTGGKNIQYF,TGTGCCAGCAGCATCCGCACTTTGACAGGGGGAAAAAACATTCAGTACTTC
TRBV11-2,few,TRBJ2-2,NA,CASSLDQGRYTGELFF,TGTGCCAGCAGCTTAGATCAGGGCAGGTACACCGGGGAGCTGTTTTTT
TRBV7-2,NA,TRBJ2-3,NA,CASSSLSTDTQYF,TGTGCCAGCAGCAGCCTAAGCACAGATACGCAGTATTTT
TRBV5-8,NA,TRBJ1-2,NA,CASSLKSFGTF,TGTGCCAGCAGCTTGAAGAGTTTCGGTACCTTC
TRBV30,NA,TRBJ1-2,TRBD1,CAWRVGRRGNYGYTF,TGTGCCTGGAGGGTGGGGCGCAGGGGGAACTATGGCTACACCTTC
TRBV30,few,TRBJ1-1,NA,CAWTVLLNTEAFF,TGTGCCTGGACTGTCCTTCTGAACACTGAAGCTTTCTTT
TRBV7-9,NA,TRBJ2-5,NA,CASSSYRPEETQYF,TGTGCCAGCAGCAGCTATAGACCGGAGGAGACCCAGTACTTC
TRBV3-1/TRBV3-2,NA,TRBJ2-7,TRBD2,CASSLGLGEQYF,TGTGCCAGCAGCCTGGGACTAGGCGAGCAGTACTTC
TRBV5-4,NA,TRBJ1-3,TRBD1,CASSDLGQGRGNTIYF,TGTGCCAGCAGCGACCTCGGACAGGGCAGGGGAAACACCATATATTTT
TRBV12-3/TRBV12-4,NA,TRBJ1-1,NA,CASSLTWNTEAFF,TGTGCCAGCAGTTTAACATGGAACACTGAAGCTTTCTTT
TRBV7-3,NA,TRBJ2-6,NA,CASSEGSYNVLTF,TGTGCCAGCAGTGAGGGCTCTTACAACGTCCTGACTTTC
TRBV24-1,NA,TRBJ2-7,TRBD1,CATSDSRAGGREQYF,TGTGCCACCAGTGATTCCAGAGCAGGGGGTCGCGAGCAGTACTTC
TRBV29-1,NA,TRBJ2-7,TRBD1,CSTTGTGYSYEQYF,TGCAGCACGACCGGGACAGGCTACTCCTACGAGCAGTACTTC
TRBV30,NA,TRBJ1-4,NA,CAWSRMGGPMEGLFF,TGTGCCTGGAGTCGGATGGGGGGGCCCATGGAAGGGCTGTTTTTT
TRBV3-1/TRBV3-2,NA,TRBJ1-1,TRBD1,CASIPSGTGAIEAFF,TGTGCCAGCATCCCGTCCGGGACAGGGGCTATTGAAGCTTTCTTT
TRBV19,NA,TRBJ2-3,NA,CASSSGTTDTQYF,TGTGCCAGTAGTAGCGGGACCACAGATACGCAGTATTTT
TRBV24-1,NA,TRBJ1-2,NA,CATSEPGDLKRLKEAYGYTF,TGTGCCACCAGTGAGCCTGGTGACCTCAAGCGTCTTAAAGAAGCCTATGGCTACACCTTC
TRBV3-1/TRBV3-2,NA,TRBJ1-1,NA,CASSPGRNTEAFF,TGTGCCAGCAGCCCGGGGAGGAACACTGAAGCTTTCTTT
TRBV9,NA,TRBJ2-7,NA,CASSVGSGGEQYF,TGTGCCAGCAGCGTAGGTAGCGGCGGCGAGCAGTACTTC
TRBV6-1,NA,TRBJ2-7,NA,CASSESMGLDYEQYF,TGTGCCAGCAGTGAAAGTATGGGACTTGACTACGAGCAGTACTTC
TRBV19,NA,TRBJ2-2,NA,CASSIAPGLTGELFF,TGTGCCAGTAGTATAGCCCCAGGGCTGACCGGGGAGCTGTTTTTT
TRBV7-6,NA,TRBJ2-7,TRBD2,CASSLVSGGFSYEQYF,TGTGCCAGCAGCTTAGTGTCGGGGGGGTTCTCCTACGAGCAGTACTTC
TRBV10-1,NA,TRBJ1-2,TRBD1,CASSKDRVQGYTF,TGCGCCAGCAGCAAAGACAGGGTGCAAGGCTACACCTTC
TRBV5-4,NA,TRBJ2-3,TRBD2,CASSLWGSGTDTQYF,TGTGCCAGCAGCTTGTGGGGTAGCGGGACAGATACGCAGTATTTT
TRBV9,NA,TRBJ1-2,NA,CASSVGTYGYTF,TGTGCCAGCAGCGTAGGCACATATGGCTACACCTTC
TRBV2,NA,TRBJ2-7,NA,CASSPTGKSPYEQYF,TGTGCCAGCTCACCTACCGGGAAATCCCCCTACGAGCAGTACTTC
TRBV7-9,NA,TRBJ1-2,NA,CASSLGAGLDYGYTF,TGTGCCAGCAGCTTAGGGGCAGGGCTGGACTATGGCTACACCTTC
TRBV11-2,NA,TRBJ1-1,NA,CASSLGVRGGLEAFF,TGTGCCAGCAGCTTAGGTGTCCGGGGGGGCCTTGAAGCTTTCTTT
TRBV28,NA,TRBJ1-6,NA,CASSSPRGGSTPLHF,TGTGCCAGCAGTTCCCCTCGGGGGGGGTCCACACCCCTCCACTTT
TRBV7-8,NA,TRBJ2-5,NA,CASSPLSGAVETQYF,TGTGCCAGCAGCCCACTTTCGGGAGCGGTCGAGACCCAGTACTTC